This T cell receptor beta chain was captured in a study of shared T cell receptors in the human thymus (dated by TCRdb to about 2021). Broadly, across the study: The study examined how self-reactive, shared T-cell receptor alpha chains are generated in the human thymus.

Details on this clone: There is no known antigen for this receptor. Within one base of it there is no much larger clone, and no base qualities were kept.

The library relied on the immunoSEQ multiplex PCR assay. This immuneACCESS table, as held by TCRdb, lists in-frame sequences with V and J called but not all clones. Of the missing ones, under half trace to an unresolved V gene in checked studies; the others have no known cause. This sample has roughly 560,000 clones in its table, and 70% to 80% of those were observed once. The top ten constitute 0.01% to 0.015% of the sample. The same data also went into a second study, on human thymus T cells. The second source states: Immunologically healthy infants undergoing open corrective cardiac surgery for congenital heart defects in Finland were used as donors. The thymus tissue came from surgical resects taken out during corrective cardiac surgery. V and J gene segment usage appeared biased in both thymic and peripheral blood repertoires. The related research reported highly overlapping thymic TCR repertoires among unrelated individuals. The study characterized TCR alpha and beta repertoires from under 10 infant thymus samples and four related peripheral blood samples. Donor ages ranged from about 7 to 244 days, and the cohort comprised 5 to 7 male and a couple of female infants. Thymocytes were mechanically released from the tissue and were stored as pellets of 10-30 million cells at -70 degrees C. Genomic DNA was extracted from frozen cell pellets with a QIAsymphony instrument. The immunoSEQ multiplex PCR assay was used to amplify the TCRB and TCRAD loci from a standardized quantity of quality-controlled genomic DNA. The amplicons spanned the V(D)J region and were long enough to cover the CDR3 and allow V and J genes to be identified. The amplicons were sequenced on an Illumina platform via the commercial immunoSEQ service. Corrections for primer bias and sequencing errors followed previously described methods, while TCRAD and TCRB definitions were based on the IMGT database. Analysis of the repertoires was done with immunoSEQ Analyzer 3.0 and VDJTools and included basic statistics, V/J segment usage, diversity estimates, rarefaction and pairwise overlap. Diversity was estimated using the Chao1, ChaoE, Efron-Thisted, Shannon and inverse Simpson indices, and was also estimated on datasets down-sampled to the size of the smallest sample. For repertoire overlap, CDR3 nucleotide sequence, V gene and J gene had to match strictly, and clustering was done by Jaccard-based multidimensional scaling. On average, roughly 890,000 unique TCRB clonotypes were obtained from thymus samples, compared with about 84,000 from blood samples.

The specimen was thymocytes. This TCR came from a boy in the first two years of life with a congenital heart defect. Donor details come from another sample of the same person, matched by shared clones.

CDR3 loop: CASRKAGGGEQFF. The DNA reads TGTGCCAGCAGGAAAGCGGGAGGAGGCGAGCAGTTCTTC. This chain joins TRBV11-2 to TRBJ2-1; 9 central bases correspond to TRBD2. The CDR1 and CDR2 encoded by the germline V gene are SGHAT and FQNNGV. From the cysteine through the phenylalanine, the CDR3 covers 13 amino acids. Only the CDR3 DNA stays, 39 bases, in frame from base 1. V is cut back by 6 bases and J by 10 bases, with 7 bases in the junction unmatched.